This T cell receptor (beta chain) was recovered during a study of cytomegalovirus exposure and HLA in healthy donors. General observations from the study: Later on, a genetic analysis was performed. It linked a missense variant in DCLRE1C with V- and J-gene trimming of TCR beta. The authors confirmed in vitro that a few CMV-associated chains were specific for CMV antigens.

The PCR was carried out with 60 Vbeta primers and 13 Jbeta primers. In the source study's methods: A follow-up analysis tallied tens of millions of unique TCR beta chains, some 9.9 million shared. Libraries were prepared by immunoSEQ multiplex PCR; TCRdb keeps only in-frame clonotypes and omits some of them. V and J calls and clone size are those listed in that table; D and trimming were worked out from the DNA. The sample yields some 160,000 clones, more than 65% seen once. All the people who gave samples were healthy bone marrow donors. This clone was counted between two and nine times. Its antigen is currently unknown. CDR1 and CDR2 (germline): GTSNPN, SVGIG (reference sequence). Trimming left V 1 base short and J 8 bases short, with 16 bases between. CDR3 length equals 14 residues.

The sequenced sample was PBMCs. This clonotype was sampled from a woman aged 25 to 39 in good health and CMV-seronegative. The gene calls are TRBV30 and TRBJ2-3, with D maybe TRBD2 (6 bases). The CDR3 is CAWSGAGPRGTQYF. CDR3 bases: TGTGCCTGGAGTGGAGCGGGCCCGCGGGGTACGCAGTATTTT. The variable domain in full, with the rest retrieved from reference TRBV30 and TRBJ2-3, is SQTIHQWPATLVQPVGSPLSLECTVEGTSNPNLYWYRQAAGRGLQLLFYSVGIGQISSEVPQNLSASRPQDRQFILSSKKLLLSDSGFYLCAWSGAGPRGTQYFGPGTRLTVL.